The source of this TCR beta chain is a study of T cells after yellow fever vaccination. This clonotype has at least ten counts. TCRdb reprocessed the 5' RACE reads with MiXCR, giving one entry per CDR3 protein. The sample carries 150,000 or so distinct CDR3 sequences, about 6.9% recorded once. The CDR3 length is 14 residues. Germline CDR1 reads MRHNA; CDR2 reads SNTAGT. V was pared by 10 bases and J by 6 bases, with 20 bases between. The chain couples TRBV6-4 to TRBJ2-3; perhaps D is TRBD1 or TRBD2 (5 bases each). The receptor comes from a man aged 25 to 40 who received the YFV17D yellow fever vaccine. The sequences come from CD4+ T cells sorted from PBMCs, collected 10 days after the yellow fever booster vaccination. The CDR3 spells CATRGGQTGDTQYF. CDR3 sequence (DNA): TGTGCCACCCGAGGAGGACAAACTGGGGATACGCAGTATTTT.